These 8 T cell receptor beta chains were all obtained from the same sample, sequenced in a study of PD-1 blockade in classical Hodgkin lymphoma. Every patient was affected by relapse after autologous stem cell transplantation, while exposure to brentuximab vedotin was not uniform. Only in-frame clones appear in the TCRdb table, and some are missing; sequencing was by immunoSEQ multiplex PCR. The repertoire holds 70,000 or so clones, around 75% seen once, with 7% to 10% in the top ten. The specimen was peripheral blood mononuclear cells (PBMCs), collected before the second cycle of nivolumab. These receptors originate from a human donor with classical Hodgkin lymphoma.

The chain is built from TRBV5-1 and TRBJ2-5; D might be TRBD1 (5 bases). V lost 2 bases, J lost 2 bases, and 10 bases lay in between. The CDR3 extends over 14 amino acids. The germline gives CDR1 SGHRS, CDR2 YFSETQ. In DNA, the CDR3 is TGCGCCAGCAGCTTTGCAGGGCCGCAAGAGACCCAGTACTTC. Translation: CASSFAGPQETQYF.

The chain employs TRBV27 and TRBJ2-2; 8 positions match TRBD1. Unmatched junction bases numbered 3, after V lost 7 bases and J lost 2 bases. CDR1 MNHEY and CDR2 SMNVEV come from the germline V gene (reference sequence). The CDR3 runs 14 residues. The CDR3 DNA follows: TGTGCCAGCACTACAGGGGGAAACACCGGGGAGCTGTTTTTT. This sequence encodes CASTTGGNTGELFF.

This chain joins TRBV2 and TRBJ2-2; D is possibly TRBD1 (5 bases). Looked up from germline, CDR1 is SNHLY and CDR2 is FYNNEI. This CDR3 is 13 amino acids long. Deletions cut 8 bases from V and 4 bases from J, with 11 bases between. CDR3 sequence: CASAGKFTGELFF. DNA of the CDR3: TGTGCCAGCGCAGGGAAATTCACCGGGGAGCTGTTTTTT.

The chain is built from TRBV6-6 and TRBJ2-6; D gene uncertain. The CDR3 has 14 residues. V dropped 5 bases and J dropped 0 bases, with 5 bases sitting between them. CDR1 is MNHNY, CDR2 SVGAGI, per germline (reference sequence). CDR3 sequence reads: CASSQSSGANVLTF. The CDR3 region has the DNA TGTGCCAGCAGTCAGAGCTCTGGGGCCAACGTCCTGACTTTC.

The J gene is TRBJ1-1, the V gene TRBV30, with D unclear. The CDR3 runs 13 residues. V was pared by 0 bases and J by 3 bases, with 8 bases between. CDR1 and CDR2 (germline): GTSNPN, SVGIG (reference sequence). This CDR3 reads CAWSVQTYTEAFF. For the CDR3, the DNA is TGTGCCTGGAGTGTACAGACCTACACTGAAGCTTTCTTT.

V is TRBV25-1 and J is TRBJ1-2; 8 bases are a match to TRBD1. The CDR3 length is 14 residues. The germline V gene has CDR1 MGHDK and CDR2 SYGVNS. J lost 5 bases, V lost 3 bases, and 5 bases had no gene match. The CDR3 DNA sequence: TGTGCCAGCAGTGACCAATGGACAGGGTATGGCTACACCTTC. Its translation: CASSDQWTGYGYTF.

The V gene is TRBV28, the J gene TRBJ1-2, with 8 positions matching TRBD1. The CDR3 runs to 15 residues. J was trimmed by 4 bases and V by 6 bases; bases with no gene match: 10. CDR1 is MDHEN, CDR2 SYDVKM, per germline. This CDR3 reads CASSGGTGHFYGYTF. For the CDR3, the DNA is TGTGCCAGCAGCGGGGGGACAGGCCATTTCTATGGCTACACCTTC.

The gene calls are TRBV2 and TRBJ1-2, with TRBD1 identical over 9 bases. The CDR3 consists of 14 residues. V shed 6 bases, J shed 7 bases, and the junction held 9 bases outside the gene matches. CDR1 is SNHLY and CDR2 is FYNNEI in the germline V gene. CDR3 coding DNA: TGTGCCAGCAGCTACAGGGGGCAGGTGGGTGGCTACACCTTC. Translation: CASSYRGQVGGYTF.